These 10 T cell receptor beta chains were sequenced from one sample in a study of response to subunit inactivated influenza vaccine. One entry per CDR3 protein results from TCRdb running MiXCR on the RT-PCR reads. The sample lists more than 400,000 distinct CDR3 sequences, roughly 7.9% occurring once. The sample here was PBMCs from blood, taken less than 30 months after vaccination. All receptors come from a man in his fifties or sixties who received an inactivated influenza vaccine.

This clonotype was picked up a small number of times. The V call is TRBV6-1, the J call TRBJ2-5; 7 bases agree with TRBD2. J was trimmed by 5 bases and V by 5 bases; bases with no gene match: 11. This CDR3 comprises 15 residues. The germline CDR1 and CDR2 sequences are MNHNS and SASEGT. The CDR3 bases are TGTGCCAGCAGTCCTGAGGCAGCCGGGAGGGAGACCCAGTACTTC. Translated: CASSPEAAGRETQYF.

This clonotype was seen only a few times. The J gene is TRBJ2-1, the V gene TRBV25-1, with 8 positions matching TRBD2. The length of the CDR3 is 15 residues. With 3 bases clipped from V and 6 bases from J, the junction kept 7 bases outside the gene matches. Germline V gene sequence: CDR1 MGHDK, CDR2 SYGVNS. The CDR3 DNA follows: TGTGCCAGCAGTGATACGGGAGGGCCAAGCAATGAGCAGTTCTTC. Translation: CASSDTGGPSNEQFF.

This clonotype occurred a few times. The CDR3 DNA follows: TGTGCCAGCAGCTTAGATTTGGCGGGTAGGGGTCCCGCTGAAGCTTTCTTT. Protein sequence: CASSLDLAGRGPAEAFF. This chain uses TRBV7-6 with TRBJ1-1; D possibly corresponds to TRBD1 (5 bases). Trimming removed 1 base at V and 6 bases at J, with 21 bases between. The CDR3 loop spans 17 amino acids. CDR1 and CDR2 (germline): SGHVS, FNYEAQ.

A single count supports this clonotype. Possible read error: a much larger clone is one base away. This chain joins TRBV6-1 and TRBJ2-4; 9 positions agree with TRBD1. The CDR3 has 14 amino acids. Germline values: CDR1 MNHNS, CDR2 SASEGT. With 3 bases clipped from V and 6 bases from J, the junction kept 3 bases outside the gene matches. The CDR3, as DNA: TGTGCCAGCAGTGACGCGGGACAGGGAAACATTCAGTACTTC. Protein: CASSDAGQGNIQYF.

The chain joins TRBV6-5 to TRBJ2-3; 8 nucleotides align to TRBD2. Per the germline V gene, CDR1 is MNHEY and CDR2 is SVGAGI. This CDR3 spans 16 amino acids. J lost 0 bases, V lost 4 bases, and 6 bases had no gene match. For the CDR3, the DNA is TGTGCCAGCAGTTCCCTTAGCGGGGTTAGCACAGATACGCAGTATTTT. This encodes CASSSLSGVSTDTQYF.

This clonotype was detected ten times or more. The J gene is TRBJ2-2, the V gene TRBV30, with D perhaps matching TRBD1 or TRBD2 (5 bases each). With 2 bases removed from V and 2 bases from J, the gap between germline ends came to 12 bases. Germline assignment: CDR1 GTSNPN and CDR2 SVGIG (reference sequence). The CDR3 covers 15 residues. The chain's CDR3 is CAWSTGAGNTGELFF. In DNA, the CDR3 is TGTGCCTGGAGTACCGGGGCGGGTAACACCGGGGAGCTGTTTTTT. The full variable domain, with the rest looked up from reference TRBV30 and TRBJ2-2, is SQTIHQWPATLVQPVGSPLSLECTVEGTSNPNLYWYRQAAGRGLQLLFYSVGIGQISSEVPQNLSASRPQDRQFILSSKKLLLSDSGFYLCAWSTGAGNTGELFFGEGSRLTVL.

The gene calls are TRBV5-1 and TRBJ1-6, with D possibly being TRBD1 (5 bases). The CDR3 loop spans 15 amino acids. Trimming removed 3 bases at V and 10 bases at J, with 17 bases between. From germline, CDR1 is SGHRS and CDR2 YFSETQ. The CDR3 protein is CASSSGTGSGSPLHF. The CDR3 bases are TGCGCCAGCAGCTCGGGGACGGGTAGCGGATCACCCCTCCACTTT.

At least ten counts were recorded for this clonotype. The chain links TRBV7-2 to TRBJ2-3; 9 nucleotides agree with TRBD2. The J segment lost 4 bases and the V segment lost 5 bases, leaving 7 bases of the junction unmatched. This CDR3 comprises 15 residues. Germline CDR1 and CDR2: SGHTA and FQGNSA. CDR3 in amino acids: CASSMRGGSSDTQYF. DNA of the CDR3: TGTGCCAGCAGCATGCGGGGGGGCAGCTCAGATACGCAGTATTTT.

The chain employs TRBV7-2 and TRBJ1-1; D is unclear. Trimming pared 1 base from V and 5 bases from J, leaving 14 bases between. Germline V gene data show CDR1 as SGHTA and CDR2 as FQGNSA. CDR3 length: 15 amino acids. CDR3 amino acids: CASSLVVGGLTEAFF. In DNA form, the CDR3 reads TGTGCCAGCAGCTTAGTCGTCGGAGGGTTGACTGAAGCTTTCTTT.

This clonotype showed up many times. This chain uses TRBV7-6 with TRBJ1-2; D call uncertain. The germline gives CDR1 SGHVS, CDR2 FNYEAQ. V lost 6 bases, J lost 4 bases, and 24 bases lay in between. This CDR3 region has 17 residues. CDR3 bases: TGTGCCAGCAGGCTTAGGTCCGACTCCCCCTCGACCTATGGCTACACCTTC. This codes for CASRLRSDSPSTYGYTF.